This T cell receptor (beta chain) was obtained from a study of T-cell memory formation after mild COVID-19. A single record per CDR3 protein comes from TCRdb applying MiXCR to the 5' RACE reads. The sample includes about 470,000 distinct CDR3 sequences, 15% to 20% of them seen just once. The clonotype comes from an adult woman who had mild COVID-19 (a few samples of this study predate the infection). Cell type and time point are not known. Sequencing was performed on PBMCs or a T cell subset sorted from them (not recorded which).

CDR3 in amino acids: CASSFQAGTQETQYF. The CDR3 DNA sequence: TGTGCCAGCAGTTTTCAGGCGGGGACCCAAGAGACCCAGTACTTC. The chain employs TRBV12-3 or TRBV12-4 and TRBJ2-5; a weak D match, TRBD2 (6 bases). The germline V and J ends were trimmed by 3 bases and 1 base, with 12 bases remaining between them. This CDR3 spans 15 amino acids.